This T cell receptor (beta chain) emerged from a study of blood T cells in healthy people across ages. The CDR3 sequence is 15 residues long. The germline gives CDR1 MNHNS, CDR2 SASEGT. Trimming stripped 4 bases from V and 8 bases from J, with 18 bases between. This clonotype was observed a handful of times. Primed by a sample-barcoded 5' primer and a J-beta primer mix, a second PCR proceeded for about 6 to 12 cycles. TCRdb re-called the 5' RACE reads with MiXCR, one entry per CDR3 protein. The sample lists roughly 1.5 million distinct CDR3 sequences, approximately 43% occurring once. Sequenced input: blood. V gene TRBV6-1 combines with J gene TRBJ2-1; TRBD2 might be the D (5 bases). This clonotype was sampled from a woman younger than 30 in good health. CDR3 nucleotide sequence: TGTGCCAGCAGTGCCCACCGAGCGGAGTCGGATGAGCAGTTCTTC. Protein: CASSAHRAESDEQFF.